This entry is about one TCR beta chain. The sample originates from a study of CD8 T cells in Susac syndrome. Bulk CD8+ and CD4+ cells came from magnetic negative isolation; CD8+ TEMRA by FACS. V dropped 5 bases and J dropped 1; count of bases not matched to a gene: 4. The CDR3 is 15 residues long. A quantity of 0.5 to 1 ug RNA underwent reverse transcription using random hexamers. Coverage of TCR beta CDR3 amplification by immunoSEQ multiplex PCR extended to 54 Vbeta and 13 Jbeta. TCRdb fed the immunoSEQ multiplex PCR reads into MiXCR, producing one record per CDR3 protein. The data hold about 300,000 distinct CDR3 sequences, with about 90% observed a single time.

The chain joins TRBV12-3 or TRBV12-4 to TRBJ2-7; 11 nucleotides line up with TRBD1. This sequence originates from a human donor with multiple sclerosis. The sequenced material came from CD4+ T cells from PBMCs. In DNA form, the CDR3 reads TGTGCCAGCAGTCTCGGACAGGGGGCTTCCTACGAGCAGTACTTC. Translated: CASSLGQGASYEQYF.